The rows below give T cell receptor beta chains drawn from one sample of a study of sequential checkpoint blockade in melanoma. Sequencing used immunoSEQ multiplex PCR; TCRdb keeps in-frame clones, though not all of them. Of roughly 5,000 clones listed, approximately 30% are singletons. Sequenced material: tumor tissue (inferred from file names), taken from a patient given nivolumab and ipilimumab in sequence. The receptors were gathered from a human donor with melanoma. Each CDR3 is given with its conserved first and last residue. The D gene is left open where the match is weak. A row's size may be missing; if present it is once, few, many or a size class.

j_gene,abundance,d_gene,v_gene,CDR3nt,CDR3aa
TRBJ1-1,once,TRBD1,TRBV12-5,TGTGCTAGTGAAAGCAGGGGGCTAGTCACTGAAGCTTTCTTT,CASESRGLVTEAFF
TRBJ1-4,medium-sized,TRBD1,TRBV11-3,TGTGCCAGCAGCCGAGACAGGGGGCTAGGAAAACTGTTTTTT,CASSRDRGLGKLFF
TRBJ2-7,NA,NA,TRBV6-8,TGTGCCAGCAGTTGGTCGTCGGCCTACGAGCAGTACTTC,CASSWSSAYEQYF
TRBJ1-4,NA,NA,TRBV4-1,TGCGCCAGCAGCCTTACTGGACGAGAGGTGTTTTTT,CASSLTGREVFF
TRBJ2-5,NA,NA,TRBV5-2,TGTGCCAGCAGCCCGACGGGACGGGGGACCCAGTACTTC,CASSPTGRGTQYF
TRBJ1-3,NA,NA,TRBV9,TGTGCCAGCAGCGTAAAATCTGGAAACACCATATATTTT,CASSVKSGNTIYF
TRBJ1-1,NA,NA,TRBV6-8,TGTGCCAGCAGTCCCAACTCCGGGATCGAAGCAGCTTTCTTT,CASSPNSGIEAAFF
TRBJ2-3,few,TRBD2,TRBV19,TGTGCCAGTAGTATTCTAGCGGGGGGTCACACAGATACGCAGTATTTT,CASSILAGGHTDTQYF
TRBJ1-1,NA,NA,TRBV29-1,TGCAGCGTTGAACAGGCGTCGTGGGCTGAAGCTTTCTTT,CSVEQASWAEAFF
TRBJ2-3,few,NA,TRBV19,TGTGCCAGTTCGGGGGACGGTAAGAGCACAGATACGCAGTATTTT,CASSGDGKSTDTQYF
TRBJ2-7,medium-sized,NA,TRBV11-3,TGTGCCAGCAGTCGTACGGGACTCCACTACGAGCAGTACTTC,CASSRTGLHYEQYF
TRBJ2-1,NA,NA,TRBV29-1,TGCAGCGTTGGGACACTTTACAATGAGCAGTTCTTC,CSVGTLYNEQFF
TRBJ2-3,few,NA,TRBV6-8,TGTGCCAGCAGTTATACCGGGCCCGATACGCAGTATTTT,CASSYTGPDTQYF
TRBJ2-1,few,NA,TRBV4-1,TGCGCCAGCAGCCAAGGGGCACTTTTAGCGACGGAGCAGTTCTTC,CASSQGALLATEQFF
TRBJ1-6,medium-sized,TRBD1,TRBV6-8,TGTGCCAGCAACGACAGGGGGGATTCACCCCTCCACTTT,CASNDRGDSPLHF
TRBJ2-3,NA,TRBD2,TRBV19,TGTGCCAGCTCGGGCCAGCGGGGGGGACTGAGCACAGATACGCAGTATTTT,CASSGQRGGLSTDTQYF
TRBJ2-5,NA,NA,TRBV15,TGTGCCACCAGCAGAGATCGGACCAGGGGAGGAGAGACCCAGTACTTC,CATSRDRTRGGETQYF
TRBJ1-1,NA,NA,TRBV6-7,TGTGCCAGCAGCAGGGGAGTGTGGGGCACTGAAGCTTTCTTT,CASSRGVWGTEAFF
TRBJ2-2,NA,NA,TRBV5-1,TGCGCCAGCAGCTTGGGGAACGCGAACACCGGGGAGCTGTTTTTT,CASSLGNANTGELFF
TRBJ1-1,NA,NA,TRBV6-8,TGTGCCAGCAGTCTTGGACGGGGGAACACTGAAGCTTTCTTT,CASSLGRGNTEAFF
TRBJ2-4,once,TRBD1,TRBV4-1,TGCGCCAGCAGCCAAGTCGGACAGGGGGCGAACATTCAGTACTTC,CASSQVGQGANIQYF
TRBJ2-1,few,NA,TRBV29-1,TGCAGCGTTGGCCAGGGGCCATCCCCTACCTACAATGAGCAGTTCTTC,CSVGQGPSPTYNEQFF
TRBJ2-2,NA,TRBD1,TRBV19,TGTGCCAGTAGTGCCCCCGGGACAGGGACGCCCGGGGAGCTGTTTTTT,CASSAPGTGTPGELFF
TRBJ2-1,few,NA,TRBV6-8,TGTGCCAGCAGCCGGACCTACAATGAGCAGTTCTTC,CASSRTYNEQFF
TRBJ1-5,few,NA,TRBV4-1,TGCGCCAGCAGCCGGACAGAGCTTGGGGTTCAGCCCCAGCATTTT,CASSRTELGVQPQHF
TRBJ2-7,few,TRBD2,TRBV6-8,TGTGCCAGCAGTTCCCCCAGGACTAGCGGGGGGGCCTATGGCTACGAGCAGTACTTC,CASSSPRTSGGAYGYEQYF
TRBJ1-1,NA,NA,TRBV12-5,TGTGCTAGTGGTTTGGGGGGGAACACTGAAGCTTTCTTT,CASGLGGNTEAFF
TRBJ1-5,many,NA,TRBV6-7,TGTGCCAGCAGTTACTCGAGACAGAGCAATCAGCCCCAGCATTTT,CASSYSRQSNQPQHF
TRBJ2-5,NA,TRBD1,TRBV19,TGTGCCAGTCGCGCCGGGACAGGGTCCGGAGGGACCCAGTACTTC,CASRAGTGSGGTQYF
TRBJ2-5,many,TRBD1,TRBV11-3,TGTGCCAGCAGCTTAGTTCTCTCAGGGGGTGAGACCCAGTACTTC,CASSLVLSGGETQYF
TRBJ1-1,NA,NA,TRBV5-1,TGCGCCAGCAGCTTGGGTGGAACCTTGGGCACTGAAGCTTTCTTT,CASSLGGTLGTEAFF
TRBJ1-2,NA,NA,TRBV19,TGTGCCAGTAGTAACGGGACACTTACTAACTATGGCTACACCTTC,CASSNGTLTNYGYTF
TRBJ2-1,few,NA,TRBV7-8,TGTGCCAGCAGCTTCCTAGATTACAATGAGCAGTTCTTC,CASSFLDYNEQFF